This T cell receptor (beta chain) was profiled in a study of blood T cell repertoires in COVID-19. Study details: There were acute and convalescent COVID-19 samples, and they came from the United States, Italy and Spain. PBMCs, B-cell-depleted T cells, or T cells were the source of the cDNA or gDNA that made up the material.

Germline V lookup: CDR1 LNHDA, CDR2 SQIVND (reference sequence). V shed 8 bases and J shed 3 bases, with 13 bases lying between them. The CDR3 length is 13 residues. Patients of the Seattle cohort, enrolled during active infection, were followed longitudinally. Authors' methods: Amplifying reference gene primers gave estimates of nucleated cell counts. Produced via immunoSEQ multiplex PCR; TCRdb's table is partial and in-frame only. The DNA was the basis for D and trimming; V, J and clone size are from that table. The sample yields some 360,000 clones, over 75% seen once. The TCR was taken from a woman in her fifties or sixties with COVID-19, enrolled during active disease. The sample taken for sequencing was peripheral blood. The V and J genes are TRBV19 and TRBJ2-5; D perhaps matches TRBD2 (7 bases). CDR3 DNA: TGTGCCAGTGCGGCGGGGGCAAAAGAGACCCAGTACTTC. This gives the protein CASAAGAKETQYF.